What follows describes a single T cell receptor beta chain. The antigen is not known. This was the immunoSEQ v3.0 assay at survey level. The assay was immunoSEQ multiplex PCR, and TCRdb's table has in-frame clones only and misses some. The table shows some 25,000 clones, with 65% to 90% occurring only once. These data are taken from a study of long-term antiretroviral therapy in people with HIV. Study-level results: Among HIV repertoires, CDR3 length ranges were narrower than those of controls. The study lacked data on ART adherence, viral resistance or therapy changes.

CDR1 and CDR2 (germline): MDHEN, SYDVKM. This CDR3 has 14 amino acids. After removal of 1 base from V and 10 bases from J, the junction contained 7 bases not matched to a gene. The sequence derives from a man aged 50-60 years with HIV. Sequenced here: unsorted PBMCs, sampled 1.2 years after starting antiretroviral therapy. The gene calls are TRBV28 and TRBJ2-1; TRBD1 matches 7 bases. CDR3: CASSLLVRTGEQFF. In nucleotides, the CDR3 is TGTGCCAGCAGTTTATTGGTTAGGACAGGAGAGCAGTTCTTC.